The present TCR beta chain was sequenced within a study of blood T cell repertoires in COVID-19. Study background: Donors in the United States, Italy and Spain gave samples during acute or convalescent COVID-19. In each case, the material was cDNA or gDNA derived from T cells, B-cell-depleted T cells, or PBMCs.

Seattle patients were enrolled during active infection and followed longitudinally. Germline CDR1 SGHRS, CDR2 YFSETQ. CDR3 length equals 16 residues. The J segment lost 0 bases and the V segment lost 1 base, leaving 4 bases of the junction unmatched. As processed by the authors: Quantification of nucleated cells was approximated via reference gene primer amplification. Sequencing used immunoSEQ multiplex PCR; TCRdb keeps in-frame clones, though not all of them. V, J and clone size are those of that table, while D and trimming were read from the DNA. The sample yields roughly 410,000 clones, around 89% seen once.

Sequencing was done on a sample of peripheral blood. The sequence was obtained from a woman aged 40 to 50 with COVID-19, enrolled during active disease. The rearrangement uses TRBV5-1 and TRBJ2-7; TRBD2 matches 10 bases. CDR3 sequence reads: CASSLRSSGSSYEQYF. CDR3 in DNA: TGCGCCAGCAGCTTGCGGTCTAGCGGGAGCTCCTACGAGCAGTACTTC.